These T cell receptor beta chains were read from a single sample in a study of siplizumab effects on memory and regulatory T cells. TCRdb keeps only in-frame clones here, not all; method: immunoSEQ multiplex PCR. The table has some 97,000 clones, more than 85% seen once. The sample consisted of CD4+ T cells sorted from blood. The source of these receptors is a human donor in good health. Some clones in this sample may be carry-over from other donors' samples. Each CDR3 is given with its conserved first and last residue. A D gene is named only where the DNA matches it firmly. Only part of the rows carry a size: once, few, many, or a class if the clone is expanded.

v_gene	d_gene	j_gene	abundance	CDR3aa	CDR3nt
TRBV18	TRBD2	TRBJ2-3	.	CASSRIGTSGPFTDTQYF	TGTGCCAGCTCACGAATCGGGACTAGCGGGCCCTTTACCGATACGCAGTATTTT
TRBV5-5	TRBD2	TRBJ2-3	.	CASTPQGAGGSDTQYF	TGTGCCAGCACCCCCCAGGGAGCGGGAGGTTCAGATACGCAGTATTTT
TRBV5-1	.	TRBJ2-3	once	CASSYNTRGADTQYF	TGCGCCAGCAGCTACAATACCCGGGGAGCAGATACGCAGTATTTT
TRBV7-8	.	TRBJ2-3	.	CASSLGGLADTQYF	TGTGCCAGCAGCTTAGGAGGGCTCGCAGATACGCAGTATTTT
TRBV5-6	.	TRBJ1-1	.	CASSLSPGRNTEAFF	TGTGCCAGCAGCTTGAGTCCAGGGAGAAACACTGAAGCTTTCTTT
TRBV6-5	TRBD1	TRBJ2-2	.	CASRRGRANTGELFF	TGTGCCAGCAGGAGGGGGCGCGCGAACACCGGGGAGCTGTTTTTT
TRBV6-5	TRBD2	TRBJ2-1	.	CASGASGGDEQFF	TGTGCCAGTGGCGCGTCGGGAGGGGATGAGCAGTTCTTC
TRBV7-7	TRBD2	TRBJ2-1	.	CASSLVLAGGGLFF	TGTGCTAGCAGCTTGGTGCTAGCGGGAGGGGGCCTGTTCTTC
TRBV7-3	.	TRBJ2-7	.	CASSARRLVAYEQYF	TGTGCCAGCAGCGCAAGAAGACTAGTCGCTTACGAGCAGTACTTC
TRBV7-3	.	TRBJ2-6	.	CASSLLGQVYSGANVLTF	TGTGCCAGCAGCTTATTAGGGCAGGTGTACTCTGGGGCCAACGTCCTGACTTTC
TRBV19	TRBD1	TRBJ2-7	.	CASGQGSYYEQYF	TGTGCCAGCGGACAGGGCAGTTACTACGAGCAGTACTTC
TRBV4-1	.	TRBJ1-1	once	CASSREVGWGAMTEAFF	TGCGCCAGCAGCCGAGAAGTGGGCTGGGGGGCTATGACTGAAGCTTTCTTT
TRBV14	.	TRBJ2-7	once	CASSQGYEQYF	TGTGCCAGCAGCCAGGGTTACGAGCAGTACTTC
TRBV7-9	TRBD1	TRBJ1-1	.	CASSLPQGGAEAFF	TGTGCCAGCAGCTTGCCACAGGGGGGTGCTGAAGCTTTCTTT
TRBV7-8	TRBD1	TRBJ2-3	.	CASSLGTGADTQYF	TGTGCCAGCAGCTTAGGCACAGGGGCAGATACGCAGTATTTT
TRBV19	.	TRBJ2-4	.	CASSNLESKNIQYF	TGTGCCAGTAGTAACCTAGAGTCCAAAAACATTCAGTACTTC
TRBV7-2	TRBD2	TRBJ2-7	.	CASSSGLAGGRGSFYEQYF	TGTGCCAGCAGCTCGGGACTAGCGGGAGGAAGGGGCTCTTTCTACGAGCAGTACTTC
TRBV19	TRBD2	TRBJ2-1	once	CASSIVAGEGNEQFF	TGTGCCAGTAGTATAGTAGCGGGAGAGGGAAATGAGCAGTTCTTC
TRBV6-4	.	TRBJ1-5	.	CASSRDTNQPQHF	TGTGCCAGCAGCAGGGACACAAATCAGCCCCAGCATTTT
TRBV11-2	.	TRBJ2-1	.	CASSLGLAQYNEQFF	TGTGCCAGCAGCTTAGGTCTAGCGCAGTACAATGAGCAGTTCTTC
TRBV5-1	TRBD1	TRBJ2-3	.	CASERTGDNTDTQYF	TGCGCCAGCGAAAGGACAGGGGATAACACAGATACGCAGTATTTT
TRBV5-1	.	TRBJ2-3	.	CASAYGGSAGRADTQYF	TGCGCCAGCGCCTACGGAGGGTCTGCGGGTAGGGCAGATACGCAGTATTTT
TRBV28	TRBD1	TRBJ1-2	.	CASSRDRGNYGYTF	TGTGCCAGCAGTCGCGACAGGGGGAACTATGGCTACACCTTC
TRBV2	.	TRBJ2-1	.	CASSEFGGEQFF	TGTGCCAGCAGTGAGTTTGGAGGTGAGCAGTTCTTC
TRBV10-3	.	TRBJ2-3	.	CAISEISDTQYF	TGTGCCATCAGTGAGATTTCGGATACGCAGTATTTT
TRBV5-6	.	TRBJ1-2	.	CASSLGQGLYGYTF	TGTGCCAGCAGCTTGGGGCAGGGGCTTTATGGCTACACCTTC
TRBV10-1	.	TRBJ2-3	.	CASSWAGGDTQYF	TGCGCCAGCAGTTGGGCTGGGGGGGATACGCAGTATTTT
TRBV7-9	.	TRBJ2-3	.	CASSSSSASSTDTQYF	TGTGCCAGCAGCTCAAGTAGTGCTAGCAGCACAGATACGCAGTATTTT
TRBV6-1	.	TRBJ2-7	.	CATIRDWPLYEQYF	TGTGCCACAATCAGGGATTGGCCTCTCTACGAGCAGTACTTC
TRBV7-9	.	TRBJ2-2	.	CASSFLIANTGELFF	TGTGCCAGCAGCTTTCTTATCGCGAACACCGGGGAGCTGTTTTTT
TRBV18	.	TRBJ1-3	once	CASSPQVLAGNTIYF	TGTGCCAGCTCACCACAGGTCCTGGCTGGAAACACCATATATTTT